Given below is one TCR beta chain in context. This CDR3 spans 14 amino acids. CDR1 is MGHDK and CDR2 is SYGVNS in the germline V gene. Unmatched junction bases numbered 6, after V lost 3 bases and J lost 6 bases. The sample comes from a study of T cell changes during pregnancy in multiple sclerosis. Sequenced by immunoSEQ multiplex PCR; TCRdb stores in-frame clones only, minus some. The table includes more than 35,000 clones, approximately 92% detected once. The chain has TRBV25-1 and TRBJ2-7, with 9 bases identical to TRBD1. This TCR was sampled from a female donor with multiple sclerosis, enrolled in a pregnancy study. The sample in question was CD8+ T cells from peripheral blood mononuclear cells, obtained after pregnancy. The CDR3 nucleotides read TGTGCCAGCAGTGACCGGGACAGGGCCCGCGAGCAGTACTTC. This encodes CASSDRDRAREQYF.